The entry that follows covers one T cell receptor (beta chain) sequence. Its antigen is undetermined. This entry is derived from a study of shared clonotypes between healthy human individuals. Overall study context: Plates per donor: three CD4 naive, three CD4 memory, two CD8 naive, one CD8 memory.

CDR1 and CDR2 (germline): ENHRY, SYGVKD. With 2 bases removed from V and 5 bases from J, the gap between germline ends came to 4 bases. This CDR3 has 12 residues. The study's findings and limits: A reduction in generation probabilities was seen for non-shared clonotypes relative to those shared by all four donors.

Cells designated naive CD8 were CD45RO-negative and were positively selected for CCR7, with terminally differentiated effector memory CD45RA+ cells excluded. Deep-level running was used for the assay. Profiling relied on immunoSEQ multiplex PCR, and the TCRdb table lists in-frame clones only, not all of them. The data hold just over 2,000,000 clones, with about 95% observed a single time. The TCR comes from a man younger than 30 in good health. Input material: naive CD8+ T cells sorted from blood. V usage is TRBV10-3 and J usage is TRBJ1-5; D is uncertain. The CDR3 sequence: CAISEGDQPQHF. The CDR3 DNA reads TGTGCCATCAGTGAGGGAGATCAGCCCCAGCATTTT.